The sequence of this TCR beta chain was determined in a study of blood T cell repertoires in COVID-19. Study as a whole: Acute-phase and convalescent COVID-19 samples originated in the United States, Italy and Spain. The cDNA or gDNA used as material had been derived from T cells, B-cell-depleted T cells, or PBMCs.

Germline V lookup: CDR1 SGHTA, CDR2 FQGNSA. The CDR3 runs to 14 residues. Trimming shortened V by 5 bases and J by 4 bases, and 12 bases separated the two germline ends. Per the original methods: Amplifying reference gene primers gave estimates of nucleated cell counts. Clones were read by immunoSEQ multiplex PCR, and TCRdb kept only the in-frame ones, dropping some. V and J calls and clone size are copied from that table; D and trimming were computed from the DNA. This table holds just under 350,000 clones, under 95% found once. This TCR derives from a woman aged 18-35 years who had recovered from COVID-19. The sequenced sample was peripheral blood. This chain uses TRBV7-2 with TRBJ2-1, with a possible D match to TRBD1 (5 bases). CDR3 region: CASSLQTVYNEQFF. In DNA form, the CDR3 reads TGTGCCAGCAGCCTCCAGACAGTTTACAATGAGCAGTTCTTC.